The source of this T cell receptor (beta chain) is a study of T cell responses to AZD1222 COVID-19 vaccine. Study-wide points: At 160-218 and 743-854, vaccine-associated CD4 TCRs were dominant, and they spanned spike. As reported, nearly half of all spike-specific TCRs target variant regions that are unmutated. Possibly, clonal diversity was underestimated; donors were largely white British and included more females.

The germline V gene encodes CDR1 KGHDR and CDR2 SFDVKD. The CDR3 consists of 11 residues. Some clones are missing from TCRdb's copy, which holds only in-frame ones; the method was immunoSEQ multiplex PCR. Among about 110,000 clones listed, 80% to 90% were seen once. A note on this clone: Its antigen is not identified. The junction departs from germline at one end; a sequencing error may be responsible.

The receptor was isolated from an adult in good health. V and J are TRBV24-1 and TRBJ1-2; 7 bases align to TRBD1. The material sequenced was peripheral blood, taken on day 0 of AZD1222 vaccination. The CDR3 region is CATSDGGTDFF. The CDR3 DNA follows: TGTGCCACCAGTGATGGGGGGACAGATTTCTTC.